This T cell receptor beta chain was recovered during a study of cytomegalovirus exposure and HLA in healthy donors (dated by TCRdb to about 2017). Notes on the research overall: According to an earlier analysis of a few hundred of the donors, 150 million to 200 million T cells yielded roughly 100 million unique TCR beta sequences and approximately 280 Gb of sequence data. About 330 gigabases of sequencing data and around 85 million unique TCR sequences made up an early release that covered approximately 650 HLA-typed donors. The genetic ancestry cluster associated with self-reported Caucasian donors included about 84% of the roughly 400 genotyped donors. The study aimed to test whether cataloging public T cell receptors could reveal signatures of past pathogen exposure. The study used immunosequencing to profile the T cell repertoires of 666 subjects and linked those repertoires to cytomegalovirus serostatus. Along with the approximately 650-subject first cohort, a separate validation cohort of over a hundred different subjects was used. The study combined high-throughput TCR immunosequencing, statistical association of individual TCRs with disease status, and machine learning to predict cytomegalovirus infection status. A later analysis re-analyzed previously published TCR beta repertoires from 550 to 700 donors and added high-resolution HLA genotyping to study TCR occurrence patterns. In the later analysis, no new phenotypic data were used to find candidate immune exposures; instead, reliance was placed on TCR beta sequences and their occurrence across donors. An earlier analysis of several hundred of the donors applied high-throughput TCR beta sequencing to assess whether each TCR beta V gene segment acted as functional or pseudogenic. Alongside the repertoire data, information on donor age, sex, ethnicity and CMV serostatus was compiled. Genome-wide SNP genotypes for about three fifths of the 666 donors were used in a later genetic analysis, which treated that subset as a discovery cohort. Every repertoire in the discovery cohort had been generated on one and the same sequencing platform. HLA typing covered class I and class II loci at four-digit resolution. Typing coverage varied by locus: 629-630 donors for A, B, C, DRB1 and DQB1; approximately 500 for DQA1; around 610 for DPA1; more than 450 for DPB1. Roughly five DR-DQ haplotypes were handled as single units for association and clustering because linkage in the cohort was strong. Among some 410 genotyped donors of the cohort, an average of approximately 240,000 unique TCR beta nucleotide sequences was sequenced per donor, of which about 19% were non-productive. Study-wide findings and limitations: Because HLA typing was missing for some donors at each locus, association tests included only the typed subset. A later genetic analysis reported fewer N-insertions in productive TCRs among donors in an Asian-associated ancestry cluster than the roughly 640-donor mean. When HLA alleles, especially DR and DQ, strongly co-occurred, attributing TCR associations to individual alleles was difficult. In an earlier analysis of approximately 590 of the donors, most TCR beta V segments were observed in productive rearrangements about 90% or about 30% of the time, broadly matching IMGT annotations. Only TCR beta chains were sequenced in this cohort, and the absence of alpha or paired-chain data limited detectable features. In a later analysis, the rate of TCR association differed among HLA loci, with DRB1 alleles having the most associated TCRs and HLA-C alleles having the fewest. A further reported finding was that TCR beta sequences accurately predicted the HLA-A and HLA-B alleles for most subjects in the first cohort. Because counts were too low, roughly 17 rarely observed V segments, including chromosome 9 orphons, were left out of the earlier analysis of a few hundred of the donors. Linkage disequilibrium might explain the correlated functional status among segregating V segments, but an unknown experimental factor could not be ruled out. While some public TCRs were present in many individuals, most TCR sequences turned up only very rarely across donors. A few of the identified cytomegalovirus-associated TCR beta chains were confirmed in vitro to be specific for cytomegalovirus antigens. The study gave a list of 150 to 200 TCR beta chains associated with cytomegalovirus. Because the 87-base-pair reads could not distinguish some IMGT-functional V segments, including TRBV6-2 and TRBV6-3, those segments were excluded. Sequencing depth was assumed to be roughly uniform across donors in the presence/absence analyses, though that assumption may not hold. V-gene and J-gene trimming of TCR beta chains was associated with a missense DCLRE1C variant in a later genetic analysis, and the association was replicated in an independent cohort. In a later analysis, several top co-occurrence clusters were reported to appear linked to parvovirus B19, influenza, CMV and Epstein-Barr virus. Compared with equally common non-associated chains, HLA-associated TCR beta chains in a later analysis were more clonally expanded and had lower generation probabilities. The sequencing pipeline was judged likely to have produced a cluster of highly shared sequence variants as a technical artifact. For the cohort, immune exposure information was limited to CMV serostatus. The classifier was reported to diagnose cytomegalovirus status with high specificity and sensitivity in both the original cohort and the validation cohort. Specific HLA alleles were associated with 16,951 TCR beta sequences at a false discovery rate of 0.05 in a later analysis. It was suggested by the authors that the approach could potentially be generalized to other disease states and immunological phenotypes. A later analysis found that most CMV-associated TCR beta chains appeared HLA-restricted, with HLA associations seemingly driven largely by CMV exposure.

Library construction relied on the immunoSEQ multiplex PCR assay. For the multiplex PCR, a mixture combining 60 forward primers for TCR Vbeta segments and 13 reverse primers for TCR Jbeta segments was used. A multiplex PCR assay on genomic DNA amplified the CDR3 region of rearranged TCR beta genes. The Illumina HiSeq System was used to sequence the amplified TCR beta libraries as 87-base-pair reads. Per the source publication's procedure: A later analysis counted tens of millions of unique TCR beta chains across the 600 to 850 repertoires, and 10 million to 12 million of these chains were shared by at least two donors. To remove PCR and sequencing errors, raw reads were error-corrected and collapsed into unique sequences using a nearest-neighbor algorithm that merged closely related sequences. To assign V, D and J gene segments, CDR3 sequences were aligned to IMGT reference sequences. For a sequence to be retained, a match of at least six nucleotides was required to both a V gene segment and a J gene segment. Rearrangements were called productive when the CDR3 lacked stop codons and stayed in frame with V and J; all others were non-productive. Following IMGT convention, CDR3 was defined as the stretch from the second conserved V-encoded cysteine up to the conserved J-encoded phenylalanine. The earlier analysis of about 640 of the donors excluded any sequence lacking an unambiguous match to a single V gene segment. In an earlier analysis of 450 to 700 of the donors, V segments were called functional above 56.7% productive rearrangements and were called segregating when the between-donor standard deviation exceeded 5%. A statistical classification framework was developed to diagnose cytomegalovirus status using the catalog of TCR beta chain sequences. V and J gene assignment, in a later analysis, came from comparing TCR nucleotide sequences with IMGT/GENE-DB human TR gene sequences. The TCRdist pipeline was used in a later analysis to assign CDR3 sequences and most-parsimonious VDJ recombination scenarios. A later analysis defined each TCR beta chain by its CDR3 amino acid sequence plus V-gene family, and excluded reads lacking a unique V-gene family. In a later analysis, approximately 590 highly shared, low-generation-probability nucleotide sequences were removed to address suspected cross-contamination and a sequencing artifact. A later analysis calculated a clonal expansion index for each public chain from normalized within-repertoire ranks of inferred template counts. A later analysis computed generation probabilities with a VDJ recombination model fitted to out-of-frame rearrangements, and checked the results against IGoR. In a later analysis, TCR-TCR, TCR-HLA and TCR-CMV co-occurrence was scored with hypergeometric tests, and a repertoire-size bias correction was applied to TCR pairs. To estimate false discovery rates, a later analysis permuted the HLA or CMV assignments 20 times. In a later analysis, co-occurring TCRs were grouped using DBSCAN, and TCRdist sequence similarity was added for clustering within HLA-allele-positive subsets. Co-occurrence clustering excluded repertoires with fewer than 30,000 or more than 120,000 public chains, plus five with anomalous nucleotide sharing. The source is immuneACCESS, and TCRdb retained only in-frame sequences with V and J called. Part of the clones is not carried over; for the studies checked, unresolved V genes explain less than half of this, and the remainder is unexplained. From that table come the V and J calls and clone size; the DNA was used to work out D and trimming. A total of about 130,000 clones appear in this sample, 75% to 90% of them only once. Under 7.5% of the sample belongs to the ten largest clones.

A note on this clone: What antigen it recognizes has not been identified. No qualities accompany the bases; no much larger clone lies one base away.

The cohort was made up of about 610 healthy bone marrow donors. At the time of sampling, all cohort members were nominally healthy, though unrecorded immune exposures were likely present. The donor tested CMV seropositive and was one of the 289 seropositive cohort members. Every donor gave a peripheral blood sample, and the peripheral blood mononuclear cells from that sample were used for TCR beta sequencing. The Qiagen DNeasy Blood Extraction Kit was used to extract genomic DNA from the blood cell samples. The CDR3 spans 12 residues, from the cysteine through the phenylalanine. Here the CDR3 DNA is all that survives: 36 bases in frame from base 1. CDR1 and CDR2 are drawn from the germline V gene: SQVTM, ANQGSEA. Deletion took 7 bases off V and 1 base off J, with a span of 11 bases between the germline ends.

The rearranged segments are TRBV29-1 and TRBJ2-7, with a tentative D gene TRBD2 over 6 matching bases. The sequenced sample consisted of PBMCs. This TCR derives from a woman aged 25 to 45 in good health and CMV-seropositive. The DNA sequence is given as TGCAGCGCTATAGCGGATTCCTACGAGCAGTACTTC. Its translation reads: CSAIADSYEQYF.